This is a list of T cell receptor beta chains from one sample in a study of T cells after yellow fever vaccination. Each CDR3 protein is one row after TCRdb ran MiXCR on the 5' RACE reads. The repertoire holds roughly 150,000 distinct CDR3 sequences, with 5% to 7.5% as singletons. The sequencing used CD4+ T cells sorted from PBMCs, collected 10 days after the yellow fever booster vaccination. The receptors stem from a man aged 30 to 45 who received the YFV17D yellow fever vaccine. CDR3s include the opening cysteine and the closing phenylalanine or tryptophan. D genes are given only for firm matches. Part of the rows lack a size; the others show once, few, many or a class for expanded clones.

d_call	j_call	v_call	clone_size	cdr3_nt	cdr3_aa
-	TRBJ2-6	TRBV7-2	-	TGTGCCAGCAATCCTGGCTCTGGGGCCAACGTCCTGACTTTC	CASNPGSGANVLTF
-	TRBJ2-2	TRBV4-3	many	TGCGCCAGCAGCCAAGATATTCTAGCCTGGACCGGGGAGCTGTTTTTT	CASSQDILAWTGELFF
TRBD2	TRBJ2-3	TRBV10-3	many	TGTGCCATTGGCCCGGGAGCGGGAGAGGGATATACGCAGTATTTT	CAIGPGAGEGYTQYF
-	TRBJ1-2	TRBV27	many	TGTGCCAGCAGTTCTCTGACCCGAACCCACTATGGCTACACCTTC	CASSSLTRTHYGYTF
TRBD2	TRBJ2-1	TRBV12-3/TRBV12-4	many	TGTGCCAGCAGTTTACAGGCGGGAGCCCTGCTTGAGCAGTTCTTC	CASSLQAGALLEQFF
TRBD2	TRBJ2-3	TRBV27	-	TGTGCCAGCAGAACTAGCGGAAGCACAGATACGCAGTATTTT	CASRTSGSTDTQYF
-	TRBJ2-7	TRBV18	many	TGTGCCAGCTCACCGGGGGGCGTCGAGCAGTACTTC	CASSPGGVEQYF
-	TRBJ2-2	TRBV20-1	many	TGCAGTGCCAGCGAGCGGGCGAACACCGGGGAGCTGTTTTTT	CSASERANTGELFF
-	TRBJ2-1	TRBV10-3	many	TGTGCCATCAGTACCCCCAGGAGCTCCTACAATGAGCAGTTCTTC	CAISTPRSSYNEQFF
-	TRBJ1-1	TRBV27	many	TGTGCCAGCAGTTTATCTAGGACAGCGAACACTGAAGCTTTCTTT	CASSLSRTANTEAFF
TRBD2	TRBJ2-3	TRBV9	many	TGTGCCAGCAGCCCAGCGGGAGGTTCTAGCACAGATACGCAGTATTTT	CASSPAGGSSTDTQYF
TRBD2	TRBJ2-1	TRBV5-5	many	TGTGCCAGCAGCTTTATAAGCGGGAGGTACAATGAGCAGTTCTTC	CASSFISGRYNEQFF
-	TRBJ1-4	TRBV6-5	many	TGTGCCAGCAGTTACTCAGGGTCGAATGAAAAACTGTTTTTT	CASSYSGSNEKLFF
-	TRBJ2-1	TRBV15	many	TGTGCCACGGGCAAGGGGCGGGGAGGATACAATGAGCAGTTCTTC	CATGKGRGGYNEQFF
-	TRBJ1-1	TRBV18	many	TGTGCCAGCTCTCCGACGGCCGACACTGAAGCTTTCTTT	CASSPTADTEAFF
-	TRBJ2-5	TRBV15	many	TGTGCCACCAGCCCTTTACAGGGCCGGCGGACCCAGTACTTC	CATSPLQGRRTQYF
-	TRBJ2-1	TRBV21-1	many	TGTGCCAGCAGCACACGGACAGAGAAGGTCGATGAGCAGTTCTTC	CASSTRTEKVDEQFF
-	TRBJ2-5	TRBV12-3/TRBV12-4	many	TGTGCCAGCAGTTTCCTCTCGGGGGCAGAGACCCAGTACTTC	CASSFLSGAETQYF
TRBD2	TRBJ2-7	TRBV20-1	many	TGCAGTGCTAGAGATTGGCTAGCGGGAGGGAACTACGAGCAGTACTTC	CSARDWLAGGNYEQYF
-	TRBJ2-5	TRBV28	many	TGTGCCAGCATGGGGGGCGCTTCGGACAGTCAAGAGACCCAGTACTTC	CASMGGASDSQETQYF
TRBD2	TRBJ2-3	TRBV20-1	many	TGCAGTGCTACCCGGACTAGTGGTACGCAGTATTTT	CSATRTSGTQYF
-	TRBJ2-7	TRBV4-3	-	TGCGCCAGCAGCCAAGATCTTCCGGCCCCAGTCCCGCAGTACTTC	CASSQDLPAPVPQYF
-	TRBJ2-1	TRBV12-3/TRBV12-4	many	TGTGCCAGCAGCCTCGCCCGTGAGCAGTTCTTC	CASSLAREQFF
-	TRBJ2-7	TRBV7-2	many	TGTGCCAGCAGCATGACAGGAGGGCAGTACTTC	CASSMTGGQYF
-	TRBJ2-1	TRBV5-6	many	TGTGCCAGCAGCTTGCGGCTGACAAACAATGAGCAGTTCTTC	CASSLRLTNNEQFF
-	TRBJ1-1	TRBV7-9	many	TGTGCCAGCAAACAGAACACTGAAGCTTTCTTT	CASKQNTEAFF
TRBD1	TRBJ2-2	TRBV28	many	TGTGCCAGCAGTGTACAGGGGACCGGGGAGCTGTTTTTT	CASSVQGTGELFF
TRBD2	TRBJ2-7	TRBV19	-	TGTGCCAGTAGTATGAGCGGGATCGCTGAGCAGTACTTC	CASSMSGIAEQYF
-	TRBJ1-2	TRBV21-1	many	TGTGCCAGCAGCGCAAACAGGGATGGCTACACCTTC	CASSANRDGYTF
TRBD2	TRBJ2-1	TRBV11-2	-	TGTGCCAGCAGCGGGGAGGCGGGGGGTTCCTACAATGAGCAGTTCTTC	CASSGEAGGSYNEQFF
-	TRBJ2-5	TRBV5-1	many	TGCGCCAGCAGCTACCAGAGCGGAGAAGAGACCCAGTACTTC	CASSYQSGEETQYF
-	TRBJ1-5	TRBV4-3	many	TGCGCCAGCAGCGAGGGGCGAAGCAATCAGCCCCAGCATTTT	CASSEGRSNQPQHF
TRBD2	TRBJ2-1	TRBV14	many	TGTGCCAGCAGCCAAGAAGCCTTCGGGAGGGCCAATGAGCAGTTCTTC	CASSQEAFGRANEQFF
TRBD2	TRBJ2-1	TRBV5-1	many	TGCGCCAGCAGCTTGGGGTCTAGCGGGAGTGTGCGGGAGCAGTTCTTC	CASSLGSSGSVREQFF
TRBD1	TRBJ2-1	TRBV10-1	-	TGCGCCAGCAGTGATGGGACAGGGGCCTACAATGAGCAGTTCTTC	CASSDGTGAYNEQFF
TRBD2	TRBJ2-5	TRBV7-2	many	TGTGCCAGCAGCACCCGCGGGGGAGAGACCCAGTACTTC	CASSTRGGETQYF
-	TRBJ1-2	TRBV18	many	TGTGCCAGCTCACCACAACAACTCTCCGGGGGCTACACCTTC	CASSPQQLSGGYTF
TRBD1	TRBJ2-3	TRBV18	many	TGTGCCAGCTCGAGGACAGGGGGCACAGATACGCAGTATTTT	CASSRTGGTDTQYF
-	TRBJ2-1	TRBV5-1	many	TGCGCCAGCAGGGGACAGGGGTTGTCGGGACTAGCAGGGGAGCAGTTCTTC	CASRGQGLSGLAGEQFF
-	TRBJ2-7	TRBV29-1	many	TGCAGCGTTGGAGGTGTCGGGGGACTCGACGAGCAGTACTTC	CSVGGVGGLDEQYF
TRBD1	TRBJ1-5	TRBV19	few	TGTGCCAGTAGTCCAAGGGACAGCGCCAATCAGCCCCAGCATTTT	CASSPRDSANQPQHF
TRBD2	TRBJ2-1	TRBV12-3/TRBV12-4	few	TGTGCCAGCAGTCGGACTAGCGGCGACAATGAGCAGTTCTTC	CASSRTSGDNEQFF
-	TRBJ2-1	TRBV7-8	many	TGTGCCAGCAGCTTAGTAAGGGATAGCAAGGGGCAGTTCTTC	CASSLVRDSKGQFF
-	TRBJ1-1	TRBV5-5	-	TGTGCCAGCAGTTTCCTAGTCTTAGGGTGTTTTTCCGGAGCTTTCTTT	CASSFLVLGCFSGAFF
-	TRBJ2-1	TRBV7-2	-	TGTGCCAGCACGCCGGTGAAGAATGAGCAGTTCTTC	CASTPVKNEQFF
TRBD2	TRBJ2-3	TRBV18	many	TGTGCCAGCTCACCCTTAGCGGGATTGACAGATACGCAGTATTTT	CASSPLAGLTDTQYF
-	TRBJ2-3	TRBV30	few	TGTGCCTGGAGTGTAAAAACCAGGGTATCAGATACGCAGTATTTT	CAWSVKTRVSDTQYF
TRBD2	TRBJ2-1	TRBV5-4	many	TGTGCCAGCAGCTCCCCTCCCGGGGTAGCGGGAGAGGGTGAGCAGTTCTTC	CASSSPPGVAGEGEQFF
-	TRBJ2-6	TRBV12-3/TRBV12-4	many	TGTGCCAGCAGTCCTAACTCTGGGGCCAACGTCCTGACTTTC	CASSPNSGANVLTF
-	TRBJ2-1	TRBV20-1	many	TGCAGTGCCCCCTGGCCTAACTGGTACAATGAGCAGTTCTTC	CSAPWPNWYNEQFF
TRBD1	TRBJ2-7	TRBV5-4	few	TGTGCCACCAACGGGACAGGGTGCGAGCAGTACTTC	CATNGTGCEQYF
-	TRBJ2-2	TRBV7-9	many	TGTGCCAGCAGCTTTACGGGACTTAGCACCGGGGAGCTGTTTTTT	CASSFTGLSTGELFF